This TCR beta chain was captured in a study of Tregs in tolerant kidney transplant recipients. Study-wide context: Mixed chimerism was transient after nonmyeloablative marrow transplants from related graft donors. Study findings and constraints: Antigen-driven expansion was suggested because donor-specific Tregs expanded more than all Tregs in tolerant patients.

As regards this clone: The antigen is undetermined. The CDR3 extends 3 residues past the end of the read, so its final part is completed from the germline J gene.

TCRdb's copy holds only in-frame clones and misses some; the assay was immunoSEQ multiplex PCR. The sample has under 35,000 clones. Unstimulated Tregs (CD4+CD25+CD127-) and CD4+CD25- non-Tregs were sorted from PBMCs. The V end lost 3 bases, the J end lost 3 bases, and 9 bases lay between the germline ends. In germline, CDR1 is SGHAT, CDR2 FQNNGV. The CDR3 runs 13 residues. The sample was CD8+ T cells from blood, taken before the transplant. V is TRBV11-2 and J is TRBJ2-7; maybe TRBD2 (6 bases). This receptor was obtained from a human donor who received a combined kidney and bone marrow transplant. This chain's CDR3 is CASSFGGDYEQYF. CDR3 DNA, as far as it was read: TGTGCCAGCAGCTTTGGCGGGGACTACGAG.